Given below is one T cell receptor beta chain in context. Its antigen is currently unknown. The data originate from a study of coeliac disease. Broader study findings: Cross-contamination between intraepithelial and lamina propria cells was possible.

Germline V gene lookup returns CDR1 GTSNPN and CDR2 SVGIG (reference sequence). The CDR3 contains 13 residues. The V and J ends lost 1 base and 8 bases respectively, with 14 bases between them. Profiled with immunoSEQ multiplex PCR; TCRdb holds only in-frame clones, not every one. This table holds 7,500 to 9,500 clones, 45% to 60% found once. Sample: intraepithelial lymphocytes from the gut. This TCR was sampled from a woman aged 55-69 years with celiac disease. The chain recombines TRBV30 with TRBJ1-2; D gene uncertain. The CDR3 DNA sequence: TGTGCCTGGAGTGCGACCGAGGGCCTAGGCTACACCTTC. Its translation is CAWSATEGLGYTF.